Below, 10 T cell receptor beta chains from the same sample are listed, as sequenced in a study of blood T cells in healthy people across ages (dated by TCRdb to 2014 to 2015). The library was obtained by 5' RACE. Instrument on record: Illumina HiSeq 2500. A second PCR of roughly 7 to 12 cycles was performed with a sample-barcoded 5' primer and a J-beta primer mix. The public reads were reanalyzed by TCRdb: fastp trimming at Q25, MiXCR alignment, in-frame beta chains only. Entries are consolidated by CDR3 protein sequence, retaining the most common genes and DNA. The sample table lists approximately 940,000 distinct CDR3 sequences, around 48% of them with a count of one. Around 15% of the sample is taken by the ten largest. Sequencing used blood. Every receptor here comes from a man aged 25 to 45 in good health.

This clonotype was counted between two and nine times. The rearrangement uses TRBV10-3 and TRBJ1-5, with TRBD1 matching over 7 bases. V gave up 6 bases and J gave up 3 bases; unmatched junction bases: 5. Per germline, CDR1 ENHRY and CDR2 SYGVKD. The CDR3 runs 14 residues. The chain's CDR3 is CAISGDSSNQPQHF. The CDR3 DNA follows: TGTGCCATCAGCGGGGACAGTTCCAATCAGCCCCAGCATTTT.

The CDR3, as DNA: TGTGCCAGCAGTGAATTAAGACAGGGGGCAGTCTCTGCTGGCTACACCTTC. It specifies CASSELRQGAVSAGYTF. The V call is TRBV2, the J call TRBJ1-2; the match to TRBD1 covers 10 bases. The length of the CDR3 is 17 residues. The germline V gene encodes CDR1 SNHLY and CDR2 FYNNEI. Unmatched junction bases numbered 13, after V lost 2 bases and J lost 7 bases.

CDR3 nucleotide sequence: TGCGCCAGCAGGGGGTTTACAGCGAATTCACCCCTCCACTTT. This codes for CASRGFTANSPLHF. The rearrangement uses TRBV4-1 and TRBJ1-6; D gene unclear. V lost 6 bases to trimming and J lost 7 bases, with 13 bases between them. This CDR3 is built from 14 residues. From germline, CDR1 is MGHRA and CDR2 YSYEKL.

The V and J genes are TRBV6-5 and TRBJ1-6; a weak D match, TRBD1 (6 bases). Germline V gene data show CDR1 as MNHEY and CDR2 as SVGAGI. The V end lost 3 bases, the J end lost 2 bases, and 14 bases lay between the germline ends. This CDR3 has 17 residues. The CDR3 region is CASSYRGGSPYNSPLHF. DNA of the CDR3: TGTGCCAGCAGTTATCGGGGGGGCTCGCCCTATAATTCACCCCTCCACTTT.

This chain uses TRBV7-9 with TRBJ1-2; the match to TRBD1 covers 8 bases. V lost 2 bases, J lost 8 bases, and 4 bases stayed unmatched. Germline CDR1 SEHNR, CDR2 FQNEAQ (reference sequence). The CDR3 sequence is 13 residues long. The CDR3 reads CASSLPGGRGYTF. The CDR3 DNA reads TGTGCCAGCAGCTTACCAGGGGGCCGCGGCTACACCTTC. Variable domain in full (rest from reference TRBV7-9 and TRBJ1-2): DTGVSQNPRHKITKRGQNVTFRCDPISEHNRLYWYRQTLGQGPEFLTYFQNEAQLEKSRLLSDRFSAERPKGSFSTLEIQRTEQGDSAMYLCASSLPGGRGYTFGSGTRLTVV.

This clonotype occurred a few times. V and J are TRBV5-4 and TRBJ2-5, with 8 positions matching TRBD2. Germline-derived CDR1 and CDR2 are SGHNT and YYREEE (reference sequence). The V and J ends lost 1 base and 1 base, in that order; junction bases with no gene match: 3. The CDR3 covers 15 residues. CDR3 amino acids: CASSLTGGIQETQYF. The CDR3 bases are TGTGCCAGCAGCTTGACGGGGGGGATCCAAGAGACCCAGTACTTC.

The chain combines TRBV20-1 with TRBJ1-2, with TRBD1 matching over 11 bases. This CDR3 comprises 13 residues. The V and J ends lost 6 bases and 6 bases, in that order; junction bases with no gene match: 6. Germline V lookup: CDR1 DFQATT, CDR2 SNEGSKA (reference sequence). The CDR3 DNA sequence: TGCAGTGCAACGGACAGGGGGCCGGATGGCTACACCTTC. The encoded protein is CSATDRGPDGYTF.

This clonotype was picked up a small number of times. This chain joins TRBV27 and TRBJ1-3, with 7 bases lining up with TRBD1. The germline gives CDR1 MNHEY, CDR2 SMNVEV (reference sequence). The CDR3 covers 16 residues. The trim removed 6 bases at V and 0 bases at J, leaving 8 bases unmatched. CDR3 sequence reads: CASRETGTLSGNTIYF. The CDR3 DNA follows: TGTGCCAGCAGGGAGACAGGGACCCTCTCTGGAAACACCATATATTTT.

The chain has TRBV7-9 and TRBJ1-2; tentatively, D is TRBD1 (6 bases). The CDR3 consists of 14 residues. The germline V gene encodes CDR1 SEHNR and CDR2 FQNEAQ (reference sequence). The V end was cut by 1 base, the J end by 7 bases, with 13 bases between. CDR3: CASSLEQGPRGYTF. CDR3 coding DNA: TGTGCCAGCAGCTTAGAGCAGGGGCCGCGTGGCTACACCTTC.

This clonotype was counted a few times. The rearrangement links TRBV6-5 to TRBJ1-1, with TRBD1 matching 7 bases. V lost 1 base, J lost 3 bases, and 2 bases stayed unmatched. The CDR3 runs 14 residues. Per the germline V gene, CDR1 is MNHEY and CDR2 is SVGAGI. CDR3: CASSYLQGYTEAFF. DNA of the CDR3: TGTGCCAGCAGTTACTTACAGGGGTACACTGAAGCTTTCTTT.